The clone carrying this T cell receptor (beta chain) was observed many times. As yet, its antigen is unknown. From the RT-PCR reads, TCRdb called clonotypes with MiXCR, one entry per CDR3 protein. Of approximately 160,000 distinct CDR3 sequences in the sample, about 10% were seen once. V shed 7 bases and J 7 bases; nucleotides not matched to a gene: 6. The germline V gene encodes CDR1 GTSNPN and CDR2 SVGIG (reference sequence). The CDR3 consists of 12 residues. The sample originates from a study of response to subunit inactivated influenza vaccine. The study, taken as a whole, reports: That few new T cells are recruited by each seasonal influenza vaccination was the authors' suggestion.

Specimen: CD8+ T cells sorted from PBMCs, collected less than 30 months after vaccination. The source of this sequence is a man aged 45 to 70 who received an inactivated influenza vaccine. J is TRBJ2-1 and V is TRBV30; 8 bases line up with TRBD2. CDR3 DNA sequence: TGTGCCTCTCGCCGCGGGGGGAATGAGCAGTTCTTC. It specifies CASRRGGNEQFF.